This T cell receptor beta chain comes out of a study of low-dose radiotherapy and immunotherapy resistance in tumors. With a constant-region primer and a V-primer adapter, TCRs were subjected to 15 to 25 PCR cycles of amplification. TCRdb re-analysed the reads in MiXCR, keeping a single row per CDR3 protein. Altogether tens of thousands of distinct CDR3 sequences are present, roughly 12% being singletons, with the ten largest covering roughly 6.2%. The time point was: before trial treatment. Treatment combined nivolumab, ipilimumab, aspirin, low-dose cyclophosphamide and low-dose radiotherapy in a dose-escalation trial. Advanced solid tumors without tumor-infiltrating lymphocytes were required for inclusion. CDR3 size: 16 residues. Looked up from germline, CDR1 is SGHNT and CDR2 is YYREEE (reference sequence). The V segment lost 0 bases and the J segment 3 bases; nucleotides outside the gene matches: 8.

This clonotype was observed many times. The chain is built from TRBV5-4 and TRBJ2-7; 8 nucleotides line up with TRBD1. This material consisted of PBMCs, taken before treatment. The clonotype was recovered from a female donor with ovarian cancer. The CDR3 sequence: CASSLAHGDRIYEQYF. Written as DNA, the CDR3 is TGTGCCAGCAGCTTGGCCCACGGGGACAGGATCTACGAGCAGTACTTC.